These T cell receptor beta chains were read from a single sample in a study of cytomegalovirus exposure and HLA in healthy donors. Sequencing was performed with immunoSEQ multiplex PCR; in TCRdb, only in-frame clones are kept and a portion is missing. Altogether about 150,000 clones are present, 85% to 90% being singletons, with the ten largest covering around 9%. Sample: PBMCs. The receptors here all came from a woman aged 18-29 years in good health and CMV-seropositive. The CDR3 runs from the conserved cysteine through the conserved F or W.

cdr3_length j_call v_call cdr3_aa
19 TRBJ1-3 TRBV5-8 CASSIGQGAKPLSGNTIYF
15 TRBJ2-7 TRBV4-1 CASSQGRVGHYEQYF
15 TRBJ1-5 TRBV6-5 CASSYHPQGGQPQHF
16 TRBJ2-7 TRBV28 CASSLLGWQGGYEQYF
15 TRBJ1-4 TRBV7-4 CASRPHRGANEKLFF
17 TRBJ1-6 TRBV6-1 CASSELVGGQGNSPLHF
14 TRBJ2-3 TRBV5-1 CASSLAGVTDTQYF
12 TRBJ1-4 TRBV7-9 CASSSSGEKLFF
10 TRBJ1-2 TRBV6-5 CANRRGGYTF
13 TRBJ1-2 TRBV6-5 CASSYSTDYGYTF
17 TRBJ1-6 TRBV7-9 CASSPGQGESYNSPLHF
12 TRBJ2-1 TRBV4-2 CASSQPKNEQFF
20 TRBJ2-5 TRBV5-1 CASSLVPAGTGRSSPETQYF
15 TRBJ1-1 TRBV4-1 CASSQEHRVLTEAFF
14 TRBJ2-4 TRBV4-1 CASSQLGRWNIQYF
15 TRBJ2-7 TRBV27 CASSLIGTGFYEQYF
13 TRBJ2-3 TRBV12-5 CASGLVSTDTQYF
14 TRBJ2-1 TRBV7-9 CASSLVTSYNEQFF
19 TRBJ2-5 TRBV5-4 CASSPRGLAGGKTQETQYF
18 TRBJ1-3 TRBV12-5 CASGLVLGTATSGNTIYF
14 TRBJ2-5 TRBV5-6 CASSLATSGETQYF
14 TRBJ2-5 TRBV4-1 CASRSDSAGETQYF
13 TRBJ2-5 TRBV5-1 CASSPAPAETQYF
14 TRBJ1-2 TRBV5-6 CASALRSRVYGYTF
14 TRBJ1-2 TRBV30 CACLRGRINYGYTF
15 TRBJ1-1 TRBV6-6 CASSYSRDFNTEAFF
14 TRBJ1-2 TRBV28 CASSLLPGSYGYTF
15 TRBJ2-7 TRBV9 CASSVAASAFDEQYF
16 TRBJ1-1 TRBV7-9 CASSLAKVTLNTEAFF
13 TRBJ1-2 TRBV28 CASSGRGNYGYTF
14 TRBJ2-7 TRBV30 CAWTGTASSYEQYF